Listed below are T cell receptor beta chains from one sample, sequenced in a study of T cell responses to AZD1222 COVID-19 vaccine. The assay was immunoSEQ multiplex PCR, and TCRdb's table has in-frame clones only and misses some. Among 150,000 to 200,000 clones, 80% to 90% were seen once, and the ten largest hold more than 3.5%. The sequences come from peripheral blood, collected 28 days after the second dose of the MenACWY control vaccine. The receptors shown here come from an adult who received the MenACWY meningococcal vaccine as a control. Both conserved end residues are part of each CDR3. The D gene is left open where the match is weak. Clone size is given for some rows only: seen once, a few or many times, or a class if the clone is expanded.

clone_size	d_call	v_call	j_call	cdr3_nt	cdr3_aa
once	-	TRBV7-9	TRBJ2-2	TGTGCCAGCAGCTTCCAGCTGGCCGGGGAGCTGTTTTTT	CASSFQLAGELFF
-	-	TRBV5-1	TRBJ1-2	TGCGCCAGCAACCGGGGGCTGGACAGACAGTATGGCTACACCTTC	CASNRGLDRQYGYTF
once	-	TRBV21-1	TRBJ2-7	TGTGCCAGCAGCAAAGAAGCGCGGGAGTCTCTTTCATACGAGCAGTACTTC	CASSKEARESLSYEQYF
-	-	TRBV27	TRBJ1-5	TGTGCCAGCAGTTTATCCCCCCCATATCAGCCCCAGCATTTT	CASSLSPPYQPQHF
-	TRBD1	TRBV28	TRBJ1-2	TGTGCCAGCAGTGCCGACAGGGAGCTAAATGGCTACACCTTC	CASSADRELNGYTF
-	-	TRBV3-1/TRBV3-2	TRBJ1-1	TGTGCCAGCAGCCAAGGGACTATGAACACTGAAGCTTTCTTT	CASSQGTMNTEAFF
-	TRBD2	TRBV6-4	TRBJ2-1	TGTGCCAGCAGTAAGAGCGGGAGGTTGAATGAGCAGTTCTTC	CASSKSGRLNEQFF
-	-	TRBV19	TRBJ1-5	TGTGCCAGTAGTATTGGGGCAGAGTATAGCAATCAGCCCCAGCATTTT	CASSIGAEYSNQPQHF
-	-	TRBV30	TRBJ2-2	TGTGCCTGGAGTGTATATAGTCCCGGGGAGCTGTTTTTT	CAWSVYSPGELFF
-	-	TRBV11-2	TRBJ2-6	TGTGCCAGCAGCTTAGATGTAGGCCTTGTCTCTGGGGCCAACGTCCTGACTTTC	CASSLDVGLVSGANVLTF
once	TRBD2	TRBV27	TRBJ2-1	TGTGCCAGCAGTTTATTACTAGCGGGACTGAATGAGCAGTTCTTC	CASSLLLAGLNEQFF
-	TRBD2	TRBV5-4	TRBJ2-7	TGTGCCAGCCCCGGGGCGCGGGGGTTGAAGCACGGCGGCGAGCAGTACTTC	CASPGARGLKHGGEQYF
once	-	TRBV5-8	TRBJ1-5	TGTGCCAGCAGCCAGCTGTCCTATTCGCCCCAGCATTTT	CASSQLSYSPQHF
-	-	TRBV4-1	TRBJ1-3	TGCGCCAGCAGCCAAGTCCCAAGTGAACTCTCTGGAAACACCATATATTTT	CASSQVPSELSGNTIYF
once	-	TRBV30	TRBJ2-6	TGTGCCTGGAGGACCGGGACCCACCCGCTCTCTGGGGCCAACGTCCTGACTTTC	CAWRTGTHPLSGANVLTF
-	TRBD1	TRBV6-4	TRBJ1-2	TGTGCCAGCAGTGGGACAGGGAGCACGGGGGGCTACACCTTC	CASSGTGSTGGYTF
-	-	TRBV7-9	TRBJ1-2	TGTGCCAGCAGCCCGTCGGGGGTGGGTGGCTACACCTTC	CASSPSGVGGYTF
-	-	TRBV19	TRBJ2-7	TGTGCCAGTTCTTGGGGACCCCCCGGACAAAGCTACGAGCAGTACTTC	CASSWGPPGQSYEQYF
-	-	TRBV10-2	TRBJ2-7	TGCGCCAGCAGTGGACGGGGGCGGCAGGGACACTCCTACGAGCAGTACTTC	CASSGRGRQGHSYEQYF
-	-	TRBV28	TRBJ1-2	TGTGCCAGCACCCGAAGAGGGGACGTCTATGGCTACACCTTC	CASTRRGDVYGYTF
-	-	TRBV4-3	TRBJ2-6	TGCGCCAGCAGCCAAGATTCTATCTCTGGGGCCAACGTCCTGACTTTC	CASSQDSISGANVLTF
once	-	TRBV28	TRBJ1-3	TGTGCCAGCAGTCCCGCGACCGTGGCAAACACCATATATTTT	CASSPATVANTIYF
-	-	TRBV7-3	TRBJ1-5	TGTGCCAGCAGCTTTCGAATAGGGAGAGATAGATTCGGCAATCAGCCCCAGCATTTT	CASSFRIGRDRFGNQPQHF
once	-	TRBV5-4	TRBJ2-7	TGTGCCAGTCGAAACGGGGAAGACTACGAGCAGTACTTC	CASRNGEDYEQYF
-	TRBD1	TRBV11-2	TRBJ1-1	TGTGCCAGCAGCCCTATAGGGGGCGCCGGTCCGAACACTGAAGCTTTCTTT	CASSPIGGAGPNTEAFF
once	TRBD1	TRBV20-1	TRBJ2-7	TGCAGTGCTAGTACGGACAGGGGTACCTACGAGCAGTACTTC	CSASTDRGTYEQYF
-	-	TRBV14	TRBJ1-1	TGTGCCAGCAGCCAAGGGCCCATGAACACTGAAGCTTTCTTT	CASSQGPMNTEAFF
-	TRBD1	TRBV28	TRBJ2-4	TGTGCCAGCAGTCGCGTTACAGGGGAGTATGACAAAAACATTCAGTACTTC	CASSRVTGEYDKNIQYF
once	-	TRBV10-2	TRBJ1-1	TGCGCCAGCAGTGGGGACGACCAAAGACGTCGAGCTTTCTTT	CASSGDDQRRRAFF
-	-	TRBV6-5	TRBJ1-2	TGTGCCAGCAGGAGTCAGGGCTATGGCTACACCTTC	CASRSQGYGYTF
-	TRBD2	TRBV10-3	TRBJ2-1	TGTGCCATCAGGGCCCATGGGAGGGCCTCCTACAATGAGCAGTTCTTC	CAIRAHGRASYNEQFF
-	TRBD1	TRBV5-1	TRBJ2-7	TGCGCCAGCAGCTTAGGCCTGACAGGGGGCGAGCAGTACTTC	CASSLGLTGGEQYF
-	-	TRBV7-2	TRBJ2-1	TGTGCCAGCAGCTCCCTCGCCGGTGTGAATGAGCAGTTCTTC	CASSSLAGVNEQFF
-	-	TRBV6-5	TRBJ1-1	TGTGCCAGCAGGACCCTAAGGGGCACTGAAGCTTTCTTT	CASRTLRGTEAFF
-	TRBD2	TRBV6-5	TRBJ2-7	TGTGCCAGCAGTCTTAGCGGGGGACTCTACGAGCAGTACTTC	CASSLSGGLYEQYF
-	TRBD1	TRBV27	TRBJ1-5	TGTGCCAGCAGCCACAGGGGTGATCAGCCCCAGCATTTT	CASSHRGDQPQHF
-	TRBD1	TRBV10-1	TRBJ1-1	TGCGCCAGCAGTGTTGACAGGGCGCACACTGAAGCTTTCTTT	CASSVDRAHTEAFF
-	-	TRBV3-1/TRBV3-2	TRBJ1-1	TGTGCCAGCAGCCAAGAGGCATACAGGGAGGTTTTCTTT	CASSQEAYREVFF
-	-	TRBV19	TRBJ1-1	TGTGCCAGTAGTATACCTACCGCAGAAATTGAAGCTTTCTTT	CASSIPTAEIEAFF
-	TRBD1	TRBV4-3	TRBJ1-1	TGCGCCAGCAGCCCATCCCAGGGGGACGCCGGCAACACTGAAGCTTTCTTT	CASSPSQGDAGNTEAFF
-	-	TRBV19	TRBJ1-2	TGTGCCAGTAGTCCCGCCGGGACGGATTATGGCTACACCTTC	CASSPAGTDYGYTF
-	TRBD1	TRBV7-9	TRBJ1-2	TGTGCCAGCAGCATGCCCGGGACAGGGTACTATGGCTACACCTTC	CASSMPGTGYYGYTF
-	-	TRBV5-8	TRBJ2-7	TGTGCCAGCAGCTTGGGGGGCGAGCAGTACTTC	CASSLGGEQYF
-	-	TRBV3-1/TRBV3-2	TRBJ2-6	TGTGCCACCGGGGGCGCTGGGGCCAACGTCCTGACTTTC	CATGGAGANVLTF
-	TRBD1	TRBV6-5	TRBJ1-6	TGTGCCAGCAGTTCGACAGGGTTTAATTCACCCCTCCACTTT	CASSSTGFNSPLHF
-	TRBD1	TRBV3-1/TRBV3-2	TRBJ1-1	TGTGCCAGCTCAAATCAGGGGGTCTTCATGAACACTGAAGCTTTCTTT	CASSNQGVFMNTEAFF
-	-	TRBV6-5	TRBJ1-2	TGTGCCAGCAGTTATGGAGAAGGGAGCCGAGATGGCTACACCTTC	CASSYGEGSRDGYTF
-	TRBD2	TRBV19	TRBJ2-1	TGTGCCAGTAGTATCCTAGCGGCGTCCCTCAATGAGCAGTTCTTC	CASSILAASLNEQFF
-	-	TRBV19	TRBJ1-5	TGTGCCAGCAAGTGGGGGCGAGAGCCCCAGCATTTT	CASKWGREPQHF
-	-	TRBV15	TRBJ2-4	TGTGCCACCAGATCGGACAAGATCCTCGCCAAAAACATTCAGTACTTC	CATRSDKILAKNIQYF
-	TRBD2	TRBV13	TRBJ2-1	TGTGCCAGCAGCTTAGGCCGAGCTAGCGGGAGCCCTACGAACGATGAGCAGTTCTTC	CASSLGRASGSPTNDEQFF
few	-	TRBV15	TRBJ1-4	TGTGCCACCAGCCCTCCCGGGGGCAAACTGTTTTTT	CATSPPGGKLFF
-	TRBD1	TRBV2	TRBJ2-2	TGTGCCAGCAGTTGGGACAGGGAAAGCACCGGGGAGCTGTTTTTT	CASSWDRESTGELFF
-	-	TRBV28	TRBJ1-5	TGTGCCAGCAGTTTTGCCCCCGGACAGCCACAAGCCCAGCATTTT	CASSFAPGQPQAQHF